A single sample gave rise to the 26 T cell receptor beta chains below, sequenced in a study of blood T cell repertoires in COVID-19 (dated by TCRdb to the early 2020s). The library was generated by the immunoSEQ multiplex PCR assay. The table comes from immuneACCESS by way of TCRdb, which keeps in-frame sequences with V and J called. Part of the clones is missing from these tables; in studies checked, under half for an unresolved V gene and the rest for unknown reasons. The sample data list 99,000 or so clones, and 88% of these were observed just once. The top ten hold around 2.2% of the sample. What was sequenced was peripheral blood. The receptors come from a man aged 45-65 years with COVID-19, enrolled during active disease.

V and J are TRBV6-5 and TRBJ2-7; 7 positions match TRBD1. Germline CDR1 MNHEY, CDR2 SVGAGI. CDR3 size: 14 residues. Trimming removed 5 bases from V and 3 bases from J; junction bases left unmatched: 7. CDR3 bases: TGTGCCAGCAGTACAGGGGAGAGGAGCTACGAGCAGTACTTC. Protein sequence: CASSTGERSYEQYF.

The V call is TRBV5-4, the J call TRBJ1-1; TRBD1 is a possible D gene (6 bases). Germline-derived CDR1 and CDR2 are SGHNT and YYREEE (reference sequence). This CDR3 is built from 16 residues. V dropped 4 bases and J dropped 1 base, with 17 bases sitting between them. CDR3 sequence (DNA): TGTGCCAGCAGCCGATGGGGCGGGGGGCAGAACACTGAAGCTTTCTTT. Translating gives CASSRWGGGQNTEAFF.

The chain uses TRBV29-1 and TRBJ2-2, with D uncertain. There are 12 residues in the CDR3. Germline V gene data show CDR1 as SQVTM and CDR2 as ANQGSEA. This chain's CDR3 is CSSTENTGELFF. The DNA for the CDR3 is TGCAGTTCGACTGAGAACACCGGGGAGCTGTTTTTT.

V and J are TRBV4-1 and TRBJ2-7, with 11 bases lining up with TRBD2. V dropped 5 bases and J dropped 10; count of bases not matched to a gene: 7. Germline CDR1 reads MGHRA; CDR2 reads YSYEKL. There are 13 residues in the CDR3. This CDR3 reads CASSITSGGSQYF. Written as DNA, the CDR3 is TGCGCCAGCAGCATTACTAGCGGGGGAAGTCAGTACTTC.

This clone has only one observation. This chain joins TRBV9 and TRBJ2-1, with 7 positions matching TRBD1. Losses at the gene ends were 0 bases for V and 5 bases for J; bases not matched to a gene: 8. The germline gives CDR1 SGDLS, CDR2 YYNGEE. This CDR3 region has 16 residues. The CDR3 loop is CASSVGLRGYDNEQFF. The CDR3, as DNA: TGTGCCAGCAGCGTAGGTCTCAGGGGGTATGACAATGAGCAGTTCTTC.

The V and J genes are TRBV5-1 and TRBJ2-7; 14 bases agree with TRBD2. Germline V gene sequence: CDR1 SGHRS, CDR2 YFSETQ. V dropped 3 bases and J dropped 4; count of bases not matched to a gene: 3. This CDR3 region has 15 residues. The CDR3 bases are TGCGCCAGCAGCTCGACTAGCGGGGGGGTTTACGAGCAGTACTTC. Its translation is CASSSTSGGVYEQYF. The entire variable domain, with the rest obtained from reference TRBV5-1 and TRBJ2-7, is as follows: KAGVTQTPRYLIKTRGQQVTLSCSPISGHRSVSWYQQTPGQGLQFLFEYFSETQRNKGNFPGRFSGRQFSNSRSEMNVSTLELGDSALYLCASSSTSGGVYEQYFGPGTRLTVT.

This clone was detected only a few times. This rearrangement joins TRBV28 to TRBJ1-1; D gene ambiguous. Germline V CDR1 and CDR2: MDHEN, SYDVKM. V lost 9 bases and J 5 bases, leaving 10 bases between the germline ends. The CDR3 runs to 11 residues. The CDR3 DNA is TGTGCCAGTAGCCGAGGTACTGAAGCTTTCTTT. This gives the protein CASSRGTEAFF.

V is TRBV19 and J is TRBJ1-1, with 7 bases lining up with TRBD1. This CDR3 spans 14 amino acids. The V and J ends lost 3 bases and 3 bases, in that order; junction bases with no gene match: 4. Germline V gene lookup returns CDR1 LNHDA and CDR2 SQIVND (reference sequence). CDR3 residues: CASSIGTDYTEAFF. CDR3 bases: TGTGCCAGTAGTATTGGGACAGATTACACTGAAGCTTTCTTT.

This chain links TRBV5-5 with TRBJ2-1; D may be TRBD2 (5 bases). The germline V gene has CDR1 SGHKS and CDR2 YYEKEE (reference sequence). The CDR3 has 13 residues. V was shortened by 2 bases and J by 6 bases, with 9 bases between the two germline ends. The CDR3 is CASSFILVNEQFF. CDR3 sequence (DNA): TGTGCCAGCAGCTTCATACTAGTCAATGAGCAGTTCTTC.

The chain has TRBV7-2 and TRBJ1-3, with D perhaps TRBD1 (5 bases). The germline CDR1 and CDR2 sequences are SGHTA and FQGNSA. The V gene lost 3 bases and the J gene lost 6 bases, with 9 bases spanning the gap. The CDR3 sequence is 13 residues long. CDR3 sequence reads: CASSFRGENTIYF. The CDR3 nucleotides are TGTGCCAGCAGCTTTAGGGGCGAAAACACCATATATTTT.

This clone was seen a single time. The chain carries TRBV4-3 and TRBJ1-4; D is perhaps TRBD1 (6 bases). Germline CDR1 is LGHNA and CDR2 is YSLEER. The V end lost 5 bases, the J end lost 7 bases, and 17 bases lay between the germline ends. This CDR3 has 15 amino acids. CDR3 residues: CASSIQRGGTEKLFF. The CDR3 nucleotides read TGCGCCAGCAGCATCCAGCGCGGGGGCACTGAAAAACTGTTTTTT.

The sample holds a few counts of this clone. This rearrangement joins TRBV7-2 to TRBJ1-6; 8 bases are shared with TRBD1. Germline trimming cut 2 bases from V and 8 bases from J; bases unmatched to any gene: 2. The CDR3 runs 14 residues. Looked up from germline, CDR1 is SGHTA and CDR2 is FQGNSA. The CDR3 loop reads CASSLQGAYSPLHF. CDR3 nucleotide sequence: TGTGCCAGCAGCTTACAGGGGGCATATTCACCCCTCCACTTT.

The chain joins TRBV7-2 to TRBJ1-4; 7 positions agree with TRBD1. J gave up 2 bases and V 5 bases, and 5 bases lay outside the gene matches. The CDR3 runs to 15 residues. Germline loops: CDR1 SGHTA, CDR2 FQGNSA. The CDR3 DNA follows: TGTGCCAGCAGCCCCGACAGGGCGACTAATGAAAAACTGTTTTTT. Translating it yields CASSPDRATNEKLFF.

This chain joins TRBV11-2 and TRBJ2-1; 12 bases align to TRBD2. After removal of 1 base from V and 11 bases from J, the junction contained 3 bases not matched to a gene. The CDR3 has 14 residues. Germline V lookup: CDR1 SGHAT, CDR2 FQNNGV. This CDR3 is CASSLALAGGQQFF. CDR3 DNA: TGTGCCAGCAGCTTAGCACTAGCGGGGGGACAGCAGTTCTTC.

The chain has TRBV7-2 and TRBJ1-5; 8 nucleotides align to TRBD1. Trimming took 5 bases from V and 7 from J; bases not matched to a gene: 10. CDR1 is SGHTA and CDR2 is FQGNSA in the germline V gene. The CDR3 spans 15 residues. The CDR3 is CASSPGGQAPQPQHF. CDR3 bases: TGTGCCAGCAGCCCCGGGGGACAGGCTCCCCAGCCCCAGCATTTT.

This chain uses TRBV7-9 with TRBJ1-5; D remains ambiguous. Trimming took 6 bases from V and 1 from J, leaving 10 bases between them. The CDR3 extends over 14 amino acids. Germline loops: CDR1 SEHNR, CDR2 FQNEAQ (reference sequence). DNA for the CDR3: TGTGCCAGCAGTTTCCTCGGGAGCAATCAGCCCCAGCATTTT. Translation: CASSFLGSNQPQHF.

The rearrangement links TRBV11-2 to TRBJ1-3, with a weak D call TRBD1 (6 bases). The CDR3 consists of 15 residues. V dropped 2 bases and J dropped 2 bases, with 10 bases sitting between them. Germline V gene sequence: CDR1 SGHAT, CDR2 FQNNGV. This CDR3 is CASSLQAGAGNTIYF. CDR3 coding DNA: TGTGCCAGCAGCTTACAGGCAGGGGCTGGAAACACCATATATTTT.

The rearrangement uses TRBV4-3 and TRBJ1-1; the D is unclear. The CDR3 consists of 13 residues. Trimming took 2 bases from V and 3 from J, leaving 7 bases between them. Germline V gene lookup returns CDR1 LGHNA and CDR2 YSLEER. CDR3 residues: CASSQTGYTEAFF. The CDR3 DNA reads as TGCGCCAGCAGCCAAACCGGGTACACTGAAGCTTTCTTT.

The chain uses TRBV27 and TRBJ2-5, with 14 bases fitting TRBD2. With V trimmed by 2 bases and J by 6 bases, 5 bases remained unmatched. Germline CDR1 reads MNHEY; CDR2 reads SMNVEV (reference sequence). The CDR3 extends over 16 amino acids. CDR3: CASSLDGLAGGKTQYF. In DNA, the CDR3 is TGTGCCAGCAGTTTAGATGGACTAGCGGGGGGAAAGACCCAGTACTTC.

The V call is TRBV5-1, the J call TRBJ2-3; D may be TRBD2 (7 bases). CDR3 size: 16 residues. Germline V gene sequence: CDR1 SGHRS, CDR2 YFSETQ. The ends were cut back, 0 bases at V and 4 bases at J, with 15 bases in the middle. The CDR3 DNA is TGCGCCAGCAGCTTGGTGGGGGGGCGTCCTCCAGATACGCAGTATTTT. This codes for CASSLVGGRPPDTQYF. Full variable domain (remainder filled in from reference TRBV5-1 and TRBJ2-3): KAGVTQTPRYLIKTRGQQVTLSCSPISGHRSVSWYQQTPGQGLQFLFEYFSETQRNKGNFPGRFSGRQFSNSRSEMNVSTLELGDSALYLCASSLVGGRPPDTQYFGPGTRLTVL.

V is TRBV7-9 and J is TRBJ1-1; D is unclear. Trimming stripped 4 bases from V and 11 bases from J, with 14 bases between. There are 12 residues in the CDR3. Per germline, CDR1 SEHNR and CDR2 FQNEAQ (reference sequence). The CDR3, as DNA: TGTGCCAGCAGCTCTCGTCCGGGGTGGGCTTTCTTT. Its protein is CASSSRPGWAFF.

The chain carries TRBV28 and TRBJ2-7; D may be TRBD1 (6 bases). Between the trimmed V and J ends, which lost 6 bases and 2 bases, there was a span of 14 bases. Per the germline V gene, CDR1 is MDHEN and CDR2 is SYDVKM. This CDR3 has 14 residues. The CDR3 DNA reads as TGTGCCAGCAGGATAGGGGGAGCAGCCTACGAGCAGTACTTC. Residues: CASRIGGAAYEQYF.

This rearrangement joins TRBV28 to TRBJ2-4, with D tentatively TRBD2 (5 bases). The CDR3 runs 14 residues. Germline V CDR1 and CDR2: MDHEN, SYDVKM. Trimming stripped 8 bases from V and 2 bases from J, with 13 bases between. The CDR3 nucleotides are TGTGCCAGCCACGGGGTGGGTACCAAAAACATTCAGTACTTC. It is translated as CASHGVGTKNIQYF.

V usage is TRBV30 and J usage is TRBJ1-2; 8 bases match TRBD1. J gave up 4 bases and V 0 bases, and 7 bases lay outside the gene matches. The CDR3 has 15 residues. Looked up from germline, CDR1 is GTSNPN and CDR2 is SVGIG (reference sequence). CDR3 sequence: CAWSVPAGGIYGYTF. Written as DNA, the CDR3 is TGTGCCTGGAGTGTACCGGCAGGGGGCATCTATGGCTACACCTTC. The full variable domain, rest sourced from reference TRBV30 and TRBJ1-2, is SQTIHQWPATLVQPVGSPLSLECTVEGTSNPNLYWYRQAAGRGLQLLFYSVGIGQISSEVPQNLSASRPQDRQFILSSKKLLLSDSGFYLCAWSVPAGGIYGYTFGSGTRLTVV.

As DNA, the CDR3 is TGTGCCAGTAGTATGGGAAGGGGTGGAAACACCATATATTTT. Amino acid sequence: CASSMGRGGNTIYF. This rearrangement joins TRBV19 to TRBJ1-3; D possibly corresponds to TRBD1 (5 bases). Germline-derived CDR1 and CDR2 are LNHDA and SQIVND (reference sequence). V lost 3 bases and J 3 bases, leaving 9 bases between the germline ends. The CDR3 consists of 14 residues.

The chain carries TRBV10-1 and TRBJ2-2, with D possibly matching TRBD1 (6 bases). The CDR3 totals 13 residues. Germline V gene sequence: CDR1 WNHNN, CDR2 SYGVQD (reference sequence). V was pared by 5 bases and J by 6 bases, with 10 bases between. This chain's CDR3 is CASSMGASGELFF. DNA for the CDR3: TGCGCCAGCAGTATGGGGGCGTCCGGGGAGCTGTTTTTT.